Detailed here is one TCR beta chain. Its matching antigen is unknown. The data derive from a study of long-term antiretroviral therapy in people with HIV. It was version v3.0 of the immunoSEQ assay that was run at survey level. The repertoire was sequenced with immunoSEQ multiplex PCR; TCRdb's copy has only in-frame clones and lacks some. The sample yields tens of thousands of clones, 75% to 95% seen once. The study's findings and limits: Following ART, diversity rose but still fell short of transplant donor controls. Blood in the study was drawn between the mid-2000s and the late 2010s, possibly under older ART regimens, which may be less effective than current ones. The study lacked data on ART adherence, viral resistance or therapy changes.

This CDR3 spans 15 amino acids. The germline V gene encodes CDR1 PRHDT and CDR2 FYEKMQ (reference sequence). V was clipped by 3 bases and J by 2 bases, with 13 bases between them. The chain recombines TRBV13 with TRBJ1-1, with D tentatively TRBD1 (5 bases). The TCR was taken from a woman between 35 and 50 years old with HIV. The specimen comprised unsorted PBMCs, sampled approximately 5.1 years after starting antiretroviral therapy. CDR3 in amino acids: CASSFSQGTNTEAFF. The CDR3 DNA reads TGTGCCAGCAGCTTCTCGCAGGGTACAAACACTGAAGCTTTCTTT.